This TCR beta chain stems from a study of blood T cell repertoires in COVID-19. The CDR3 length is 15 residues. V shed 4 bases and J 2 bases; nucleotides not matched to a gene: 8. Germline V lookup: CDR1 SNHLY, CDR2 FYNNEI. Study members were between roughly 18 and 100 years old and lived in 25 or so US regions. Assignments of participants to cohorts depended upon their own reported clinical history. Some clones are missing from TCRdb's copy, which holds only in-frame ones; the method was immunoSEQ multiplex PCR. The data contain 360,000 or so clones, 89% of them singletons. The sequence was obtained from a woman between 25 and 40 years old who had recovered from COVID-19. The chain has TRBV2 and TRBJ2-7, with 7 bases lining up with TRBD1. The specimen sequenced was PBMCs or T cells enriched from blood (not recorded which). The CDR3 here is CASSGLTGTPYEQYF. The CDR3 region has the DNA TGTGCCAGCAGTGGCTTGACAGGGACCCCCTACGAGCAGTACTTC.